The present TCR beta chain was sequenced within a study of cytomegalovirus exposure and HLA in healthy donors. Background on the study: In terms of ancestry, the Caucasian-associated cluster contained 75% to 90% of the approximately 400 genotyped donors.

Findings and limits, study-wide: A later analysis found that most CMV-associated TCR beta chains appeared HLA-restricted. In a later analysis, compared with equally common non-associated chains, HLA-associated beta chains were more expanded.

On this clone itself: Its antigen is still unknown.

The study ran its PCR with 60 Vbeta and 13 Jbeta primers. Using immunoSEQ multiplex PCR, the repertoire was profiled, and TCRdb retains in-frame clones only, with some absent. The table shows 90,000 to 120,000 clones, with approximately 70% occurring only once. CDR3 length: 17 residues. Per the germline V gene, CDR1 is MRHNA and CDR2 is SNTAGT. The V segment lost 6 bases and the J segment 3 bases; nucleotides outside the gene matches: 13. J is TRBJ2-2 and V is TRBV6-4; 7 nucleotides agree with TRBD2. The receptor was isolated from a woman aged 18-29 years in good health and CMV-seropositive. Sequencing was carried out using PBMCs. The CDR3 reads CASSVEASGSDTGELFF. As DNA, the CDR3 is TGTGCCAGCAGCGTTGAGGCTAGCGGTTCCGACACCGGGGAGCTGTTTTTT.